This TCR beta chain emerged from a study of blood T cell repertoires in COVID-19. As handled by the study authors: Counts of nucleated cells, estimated from reference gene primer amplification, were obtained. Method: immunoSEQ multiplex PCR; TCRdb's copy keeps in-frame clones and lacks some. That table supplies the V and J calls and clone size; D and trimming were determined from the DNA. The sample has some 200,000 clones; roughly four fifths are singletons. Deletions cut 3 bases from V and 10 bases from J, with 12 bases between. The CDR3 runs 12 residues. The rearrangement joins TRBV12-3 or TRBV12-4 to TRBJ1-1, with D perhaps matching TRBD1 (5 bases). The sequence was obtained from a woman in her thirties or forties with acute or convalescent COVID-19. Material for sequencing was peripheral blood. In DNA form, the CDR3 reads TGTGCCAGCAGTTTCGGTCAGGGCGCAGCTTTCTTT. It translates to CASSFGQGAAFF.